A selection of T cell receptor beta chains follows, all from one sample in a study of blood T cell repertoires in COVID-19. The table came from immunoSEQ multiplex PCR; TCRdb's copy has only in-frame clones and leaves some out. Of approximately 280,000 clones in the sample, 65% to 90% were seen once. Sequencing input: peripheral blood. The receptors were sampled from a man aged 50-60 years with active or convalescent COVID-19. CDR3s include the opening cysteine and the closing phenylalanine or tryptophan. D genes are given only for firm matches. Clone size is shown for a subset of rows, as once, few, many or a class of expanded clone.

-	TRBD1	TRBV19	TRBJ2-7	TGTGCCAGTAGTAGGGGACAGGGGAACGAGCAGTACTTC	CASSRGQGNEQYF
-	-	TRBV18	TRBJ1-1	TGTGCCAGCTCCGGTGGGCACGCTTTCTTT	CASSGGHAFF
-	TRBD2	TRBV7-2	TRBJ2-7	TGTGCCAGCAGCCCGCGAATTCGACTAGCGGGAGGTTCCTACGAGCAGTACTTC	CASSPRIRLAGGSYEQYF
-	TRBD1	TRBV5-6	TRBJ1-5	TGTGCCAGCAGCTACCGACAGGGGGAGTTCGGTCAGCCCCAGCATTTT	CASSYRQGEFGQPQHF
many	TRBD1	TRBV5-5	TRBJ2-7	TGTGCCAGCAGCCGATCCGGGACAGGGGCCTACGAGCAGTACTTC	CASSRSGTGAYEQYF
-	-	TRBV15	TRBJ2-5	TGTGCCACCAGCAGAGGGGAAGCCGGGCGGGGCAAAGAGACCCAGTACTTC	CATSRGEAGRGKETQYF
once	-	TRBV10-3	TRBJ2-5	TGTGCCATCAGTACTCGAGAGACCCAGTACTTC	CAISTRETQYF
-	-	TRBV4-3	TRBJ1-4	TGCGCCAGCAGCCAAGGGGAGGGGATGGCGCGTGAAAAACTGTTTTTT	CASSQGEGMAREKLFF
-	-	TRBV28	TRBJ2-1	TGTGCCAGCATAGGAGGAGGGAATAGTGAGCAGTTCTTC	CASIGGGNSEQFF
-	-	TRBV6-1	TRBJ1-6	TGTGCCAGCAGTGAAACGTGGGAGGGATCACCCCTCCACTTT	CASSETWEGSPLHF
-	-	TRBV7-9	TRBJ2-7	TGTGCCAGCAGCCATCCCTTAGGGAGCTCCTACGAGCAGTACTTC	CASSHPLGSSYEQYF
-	TRBD1	TRBV6-5	TRBJ2-7	TGTGCCAGCAGTTACCGGGACAGGGGACCCTACGAGCAGTACTTC	CASSYRDRGPYEQYF
-	TRBD1	TRBV28	TRBJ2-2	TGTGCCAGCAGTTTTCTGGACAGGGAGTCCGGGGAGCTGTTTTTT	CASSFLDRESGELFF
few	-	TRBV18	TRBJ1-2	TGTGCCAGCTCACCGGACAGCCGAGATACCTATGGCTACACCTTC	CASSPDSRDTYGYTF
-	-	TRBV20-1	TRBJ2-7	TGCAGTGCTAGCGCTGGGCACGAGCAGTACTTC	CSASAGHEQYF
-	-	TRBV30	TRBJ2-5	TGTGCCTGGAGGGGGGCCTCGGCGGGGACCCAGTACTTC	CAWRGASAGTQYF
-	-	TRBV5-1	TRBJ1-4	TGCGCCAGCAGCTTGGGCGGAAAAAAACTGTTTTTT	CASSLGGKKLFF
-	-	TRBV3-1/TRBV3-2	TRBJ2-1	TGTGCCAGCAGCCACCCCTCTAGCTCCTACAATGAGCAGTTCTTC	CASSHPSSSYNEQFF
-	-	TRBV5-1	TRBJ1-3	TGCGCCAGCAGCTTGGGGGGACTGAACTCTGGAAACACCATATATTTT	CASSLGGLNSGNTIYF
few	-	TRBV11-3	TRBJ2-1	TGTGCCAGCAGCTTTCCGGGTTACAATGAGCAGTTCTTC	CASSFPGYNEQFF
-	TRBD1	TRBV10-3	TRBJ1-2	TGTGCCATCAGTGGAGGGGGCGGGTCCAGCTATGGCTACACCTTC	CAISGGGGSSYGYTF
-	TRBD1	TRBV6-6	TRBJ1-5	TGTGCCAGCCGACAGGGCAGCAATCAGCCCCAGCATTTT	CASRQGSNQPQHF
few	-	TRBV7-2	TRBJ2-7	TGTGCCAGCAGCTCGCTAGCGAGGGAGCAGTACTTC	CASSSLAREQYF
-	TRBD2	TRBV5-4	TRBJ2-7	TGTGCCAGCAGCCCCTTCGGGAGGTCCTCCTACGAGCAGTACTTC	CASSPFGRSSYEQYF
-	TRBD2	TRBV5-1	TRBJ2-3	TGCGCCAGCAGCGCACGACTAGCGGGGGGCCCAGATACGCAGTATTTT	CASSARLAGGPDTQYF
-	TRBD1	TRBV7-3	TRBJ2-1	TGTGCCAGCAGCATCCCCATCCGGGACAGGGTTATTTGTGAGCAGTTCTTC	CASSIPIRDRVICEQFF
once	TRBD1	TRBV5-6	TRBJ1-6	TGTGCCAGCAGCCTCGACAGGGGGGAATCACCCCTCCACTTT	CASSLDRGESPLHF
-	-	TRBV9	TRBJ1-1	TGTGCCAGCAGCGTGTCCCCCAGTATGAACACTGAAGCTTTCTTT	CASSVSPSMNTEAFF
-	TRBD1	TRBV5-1	TRBJ1-6	TGCGCCAGCAGCGTGGGACAGGCCCAAAATTCACCCCTCCACTTT	CASSVGQAQNSPLHF
-	-	TRBV7-2	TRBJ1-6	TGTGCCAGCAGCTTAACGACCTGGCAGGGTAATTCACCCCTCCACTTT	CASSLTTWQGNSPLHF
few	-	TRBV4-3	TRBJ1-1	TGCGCCAGCAGCCAAGAACAGGGGAACACTGAAGCTTTCTTT	CASSQEQGNTEAFF
-	TRBD1	TRBV6-5	TRBJ1-2	TGTGCCAGCAGTTACTCGAGGACAGGGGGGGGATATGGCTACACCTTC	CASSYSRTGGGYGYTF
few	-	TRBV30	TRBJ1-2	TGTGCCTGGAGTCCACAGCGGCAAGGCTACACCTTC	CAWSPQRQGYTF
-	-	TRBV5-1	TRBJ1-2	TGCGCCAGCAGCTTTCAACAGGGATCCTATGGCTACACCTTC	CASSFQQGSYGYTF
-	-	TRBV28	TRBJ1-1	TGTGCCAGCAACCCAGGCTCGCCCACTGAAGCTTTCTTT	CASNPGSPTEAFF
-	TRBD2	TRBV9	TRBJ2-3	TGTGCCAGCAGCGTATCTCCAGGGAGGGGCACAGATACGCAGTATTTT	CASSVSPGRGTDTQYF
-	-	TRBV7-6	TRBJ1-6	TGTGCCAGCAGCTTAGAGGCAGGATATAATTCACCCCTCCACTTT	CASSLEAGYNSPLHF
once	-	TRBV19	TRBJ1-1	TGTGCCAGTAACCAGAGGTTACCGAACACTGAAGCTTTCTTT	CASNQRLPNTEAFF
-	TRBD2	TRBV4-3	TRBJ2-5	TGCGCCAGCAGCCGGAGCACCGGGACTAGCGGATTGACCCAGTACTTC	CASSRSTGTSGLTQYF
-	-	TRBV11-3	TRBJ2-2	TGTGCCAGCAGCTTAGTTGCCAGAAACACCGGGGAGCTGTTTTTT	CASSLVARNTGELFF
-	-	TRBV27	TRBJ1-5	TGTGCCAGCAGTTCGTCCCGCGGGGTTCGGCCCCAGCATTTT	CASSSSRGVRPQHF
-	TRBD1	TRBV30	TRBJ2-2	TGTGCCTGGAGGACAGGGACGACCGGGGAGCTGTTTTTT	CAWRTGTTGELFF
-	-	TRBV14	TRBJ2-5	TGTGCCAGCAGCTCCGGGGAGACCCAGTACTTC	CASSSGETQYF
-	-	TRBV10-3	TRBJ1-5	TGTGCCATCAGTGATGACAGCCATAGCAATCAGCCCCAGCATTTT	CAISDDSHSNQPQHF
once	-	TRBV25-1	TRBJ2-7	TGTGCCAGCAGTGATCCAGCGGGTAGGGAGCAGTACTTC	CASSDPAGREQYF
-	TRBD1	TRBV2	TRBJ1-5	TGTGCCAGCAGGACGACAGGGTTTCAGCCCCAGCATTTT	CASRTTGFQPQHF
-	TRBD1	TRBV2	TRBJ1-2	TGTGCCAGCAGCCGACAGGGGGAGGCTAACTATGGCTACACCTTC	CASSRQGEANYGYTF
-	-	TRBV6-5	TRBJ1-4	TGTGCCACCCTACCAAGGGTCGGGAGTGAAAAACTGTTTTTT	CATLPRVGSEKLFF
-	TRBD1	TRBV7-2	TRBJ1-2	TGTGCCAGCAGCCTGGACAGGGCGGATGGCTACACCTTC	CASSLDRADGYTF
-	-	TRBV28	TRBJ2-3	TGTGCCAGCAGGCAGGGCACAGATACGCAGTATTTT	CASRQGTDTQYF
-	TRBD2	TRBV5-1	TRBJ2-1	TGCGCCAGCAGCCGGACTAGCGGAGAGCAGTTCTTC	CASSRTSGEQFF